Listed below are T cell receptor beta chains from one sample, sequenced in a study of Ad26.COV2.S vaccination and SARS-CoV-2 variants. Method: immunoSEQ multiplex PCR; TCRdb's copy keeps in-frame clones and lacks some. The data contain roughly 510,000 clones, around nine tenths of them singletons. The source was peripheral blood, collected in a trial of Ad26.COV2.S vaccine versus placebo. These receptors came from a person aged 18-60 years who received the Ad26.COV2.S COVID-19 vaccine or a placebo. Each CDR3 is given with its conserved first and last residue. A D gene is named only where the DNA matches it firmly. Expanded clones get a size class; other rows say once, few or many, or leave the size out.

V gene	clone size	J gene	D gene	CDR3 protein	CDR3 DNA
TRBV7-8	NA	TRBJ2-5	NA	CASSLAGRASQETQYF	TGTGCCAGCAGCTTAGCGGGACGGGCCTCCCAAGAGACCCAGTACTTC
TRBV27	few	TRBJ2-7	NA	CASRHSGSSYEQYF	TGTGCCAGCAGGCATAGCGGCAGCTCCTACGAGCAGTACTTC
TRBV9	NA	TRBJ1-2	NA	CASSPSDRNSYGYTF	TGTGCCAGCAGCCCATCGGACAGAAACTCCTATGGCTACACCTTC
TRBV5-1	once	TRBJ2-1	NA	CASSLDRPLSYNEQFF	TGCGCCAGCAGCCTCGACAGGCCCCTGAGCTACAATGAGCAGTTCTTC
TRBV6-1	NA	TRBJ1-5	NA	CASSDSGQPQHF	TGTGCCAGCAGTGATTCCGGTCAGCCCCAGCATTTT
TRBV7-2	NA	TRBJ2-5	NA	CASSFRVETQYF	TGTGCCAGCAGCTTCAGGGTAGAGACCCAGTACTTC
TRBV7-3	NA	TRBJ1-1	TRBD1	CASSLGTGMAEAFF	TGTGCCAGCAGCTTAGGGACAGGGATGGCTGAAGCTTTCTTT
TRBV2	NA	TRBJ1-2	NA	CASSGALQNYGYTF	TGTGCCAGCAGTGGGGCCCTACAGAACTATGGCTACACCTTC
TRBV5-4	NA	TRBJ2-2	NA	CASSLMAGVNTGELFF	TGTGCCAGCAGCCTTATGGCAGGGGTAAACACCGGGGAGCTGTTTTTT
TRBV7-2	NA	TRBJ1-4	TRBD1	CASSPTGVANEKLFF	TGTGCCAGCAGCCCAACAGGGGTGGCTAATGAAAAACTGTTTTTT
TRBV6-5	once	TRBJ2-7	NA	CASSYYAGSYEQYF	TGTGCCAGCAGCTATTACGCAGGGAGCTACGAGCAGTACTTC
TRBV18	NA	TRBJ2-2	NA	CASSPGGRVNTGELFF	TGTGCCAGCTCACCGGGGGGCAGGGTGAACACCGGGGAGCTGTTTTTT
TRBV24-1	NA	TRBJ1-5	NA	CATSGRNNQPQHF	TGTGCCACCAGTGGACGGAACAATCAGCCCCAGCATTTT
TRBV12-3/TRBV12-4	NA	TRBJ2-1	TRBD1	CASTPTGNHEQFF	TGTGCCAGCACCCCGACAGGGAACCATGAGCAGTTCTTC
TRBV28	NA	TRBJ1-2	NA	CASSLYRGYTF	TGTGCCAGCAGTTTATATCGTGGCTACACCTTC
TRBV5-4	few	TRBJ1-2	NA	CASSRQDLNYGYTF	TGTGCCAGCAGCCGACAAGACCTAAACTATGGCTACACCTTC
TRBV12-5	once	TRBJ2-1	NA	CASGFDLSGRNEQFF	TGTGCTAGTGGTTTTGATCTATCGGGGCGGAATGAGCAGTTCTTC
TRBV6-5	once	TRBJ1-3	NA	CASSPTVGNTIYF	TGTGCCAGCAGCCCGACAGTCGGAAACACCATATATTTT
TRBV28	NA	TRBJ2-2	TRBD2	CASSLSRLAGGPAGELFF	TGTGCCAGCAGTTTATCCCGACTAGCGGGAGGGCCCGCCGGGGAGCTGTTTTTT
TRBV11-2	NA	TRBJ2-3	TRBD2	CASSPRASGGAQYF	TGTGCCAGCAGCCCCCGTGCTAGCGGTGGGGCGCAGTATTTT
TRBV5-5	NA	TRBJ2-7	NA	CASSLDQGTYEQYF	TGTGCCAGCAGCTTGGACCAGGGGACCTACGAGCAGTACTTC
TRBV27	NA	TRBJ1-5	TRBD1	CASGQGAMPQHF	TGTGCCAGCGGACAGGGGGCGATGCCCCAGCATTTT
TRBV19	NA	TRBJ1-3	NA	CASTPRGISGNTIYF	TGTGCCAGTACCCCCCGAGGAATCTCTGGAAACACCATATATTTT
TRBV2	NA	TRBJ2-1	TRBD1	CASSERGQGDEQFF	TGTGCCAGCAGTGAACGGGGACAGGGGGATGAGCAGTTCTTC
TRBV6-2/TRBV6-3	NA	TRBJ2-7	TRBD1	CASSLTGGPYEQYF	TGTGCCAGCAGCCTCACAGGGGGACCCTACGAGCAGTACTTC
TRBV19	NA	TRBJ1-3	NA	CASSILSGNTIYF	TGTGCCAGTAGTATTCTCTCTGGAAACACCATATATTTT
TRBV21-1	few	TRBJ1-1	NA	CASSKEEGNTEAFF	TGTGCCAGCAGCAAAGAGGAAGGGAACACTGAAGCTTTCTTT
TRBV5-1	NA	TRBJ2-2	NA	CASSLADTGELFF	TGCGCCAGCAGCTTGGCGGACACCGGGGAGCTGTTTTTT
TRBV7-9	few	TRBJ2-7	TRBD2	CATETSGSYEQYF	TGTGCCACGGAGACTAGCGGGAGCTACGAGCAGTACTTC
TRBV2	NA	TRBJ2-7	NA	CASRVNWGTQYF	TGTGCCAGCAGGGTTAATTGGGGGACGCAGTACTTC
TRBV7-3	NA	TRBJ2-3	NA	CASSPGGTDTQYF	TGTGCCAGCAGCCCAGGGGGCACAGATACGCAGTATTTT
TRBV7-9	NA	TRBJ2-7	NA	CASSLEGAGGSYEQYF	TGTGCCAGCAGCTTAGAAGGGGCAGGGGGGTCCTACGAGCAGTACTTC
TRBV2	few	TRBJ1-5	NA	CASRMSRGGQPQHF	TGTGCCAGCAGAATGTCCCGGGGCGGTCAGCCCCAGCATTTT
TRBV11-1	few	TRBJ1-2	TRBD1	CASSQDRWDYGYTF	TGTGCCAGCAGCCAGGACAGGTGGGACTATGGCTACACCTTC
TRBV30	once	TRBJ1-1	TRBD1	CAWSDRDTEAFF	TGTGCCTGGAGCGACAGGGATACTGAAGCTTTCTTT
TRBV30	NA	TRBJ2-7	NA	CAWSVNLGDEQYF	TGTGCCTGGAGTGTAAATCTTGGGGACGAGCAGTACTTC
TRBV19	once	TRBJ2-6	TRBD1	CASSPGGSGANVLTF	TGTGCCAGTAGTCCAGGGGGCTCTGGGGCCAACGTCCTGACTTTC
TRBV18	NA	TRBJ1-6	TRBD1	CASSPRTGRDSPLHF	TGTGCCAGCTCACCCAGGACAGGGAGGGATTCACCCCTCCACTTT
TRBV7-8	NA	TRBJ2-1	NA	CASSLARTNNEQFF	TGTGCCAGCAGCTTAGCCCGGACCAACAATGAGCAGTTCTTC
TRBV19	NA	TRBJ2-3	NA	CASRRGGPSATDTQYF	TGTGCCAGTAGGAGGGGGGGCCCCTCCGCCACAGATACGCAGTATTTT
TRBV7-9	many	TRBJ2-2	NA	CASSFGYTGELFF	TGTGCCAGCAGCTTCGGTTACACCGGGGAGCTGTTTTTT
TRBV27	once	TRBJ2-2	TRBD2	CASSLLAGAGELFF	TGTGCCAGCAGTCTACTAGCGGGAGCCGGGGAGCTGTTTTTT
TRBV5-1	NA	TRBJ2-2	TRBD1	CASMGQPATGELFF	TGCGCCAGCATGGGACAGCCAGCCACCGGGGAGCTGTTTTTT
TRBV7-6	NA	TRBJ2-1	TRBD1	CASSLIPGQGSYNEQFF	TGTGCCAGCAGCTTAATCCCGGGACAGGGGTCGTACAATGAGCAGTTCTTC
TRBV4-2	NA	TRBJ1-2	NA	CASSQVGSVHGYTF	TGTGCCAGCAGCCAAGTTGGCAGTGTTCATGGCTACACCTTC